These 28 T cell receptor beta chains were all obtained from the same sample, sequenced in a study of shared clonotypes between healthy human individuals. The data were produced by immunoSEQ multiplex PCR, yet TCRdb's version contains in-frame clones alone and is incomplete. The sample contains approximately 1.9 million clones, around 93% of which appear only once. The naive CD8 population came from CD45RO-negative cells selected for CCR7, without terminally differentiated effector memory CD45RA+ cells. What was sequenced was naive CD8+ T cells from PBMCs. The receptors come from a man between 18 and 29 years old in good health. Some clones in this sample may be carry-over from other donors' samples.

This clone was counted a single time. The gene calls are TRBV9 and TRBJ1-1; D remains ambiguous. This CDR3 comprises 14 residues. CDR1 and CDR2 (germline): SGDLS, YYNGEE. The germline V and J ends were trimmed by 0 bases and 6 bases, with 12 bases remaining between them. This chain's CDR3 is CASSVGVSGAEAFF. In DNA, the CDR3 is TGTGCCAGCAGCGTAGGCGTATCAGGCGCTGAAGCTTTCTTT.

V is TRBV7-9 and J is TRBJ2-1, with 10 bases fitting TRBD2. This CDR3 is built from 16 residues. Germline V gene lookup returns CDR1 SEHNR and CDR2 FQNEAQ (reference sequence). J was trimmed by 6 bases and V by 3 bases; bases with no gene match: 8. The CDR3 loop is CASSLSPSGGGNEQFF. The DNA of the CDR3 is TGTGCCAGCAGCTTGAGTCCTAGCGGGGGAGGCAATGAGCAGTTCTTC.

This chain uses TRBV9 with TRBJ2-7; D not resolved. The CDR3 is 14 amino acids. Deletions cut 0 bases from V and 0 bases from J, with 7 bases between. CDR1 is SGDLS and CDR2 is YYNGEE in the germline V gene. The CDR3 reads CASSVGPISYEQYF. As DNA, the CDR3 is TGTGCCAGCAGCGTAGGCCCAATCTCCTACGAGCAGTACTTC.

This chain joins TRBV28 and TRBJ2-6; no clear D gene. Per the germline V gene, CDR1 is MDHEN and CDR2 is SYDVKM. The CDR3 is 15 amino acids. V shed 5 bases and J shed 0 bases, with 8 bases lying between them. The CDR3: CASSAPGSGANVLTF. In DNA, the CDR3 is TGTGCCAGCAGTGCCCCTGGCTCTGGGGCCAACGTCCTGACTTTC.

The chain is built from TRBV11-1 and TRBJ2-7; 9 bases agree with TRBD1. The CDR3 is 15 amino acids. CDR1 and CDR2 from the germline V gene are SGHAT and FQDESV (reference sequence). J gave up 2 bases and V 2 bases, and 4 bases lay outside the gene matches. CDR3 residues: CASSLYRGQTYEQYF. CDR3 sequence (DNA): TGTGCCAGCAGCTTATACAGGGGGCAGACCTACGAGCAGTACTTC.

There are a few counts of this clone. This chain joins TRBV29-1 and TRBJ1-2, with 8 positions matching TRBD1. The CDR3 contains 14 residues. Germline V CDR1 and CDR2: SQVTM, ANQGSEA. Unmatched junction bases numbered 4, after V lost 0 bases and J lost 4 bases. This CDR3 is CSVEEVDRGYGYTF. The DNA for the CDR3 is TGCAGCGTTGAAGAAGTTGACAGGGGCTATGGCTACACCTTC.

Concerning this clone itself: Additional DNA sequences in this sample encode the identical CDR3. The chain joins TRBV28 to TRBJ1-1; D call uncertain. The CDR3 is 11 amino acids. Looked up from germline, CDR1 is MDHEN and CDR2 is SYDVKM. Trimming removed 0 bases at V and 8 bases at J, with 4 bases between. As DNA, the CDR3 is TGTGCCAGCAGTTTATGGGGGGAAGCTTTCTTT. Amino acid sequence: CASSLWGEAFF.

The rearrangement joins TRBV4-1 to TRBJ2-1; 7 positions agree with TRBD2. J gave up 2 bases and V 0 bases, and 7 bases lay outside the gene matches. This CDR3 is built from 17 residues. Per germline, CDR1 MGHRA and CDR2 YSYEKL. The CDR3 sequence is CASSQESLANAYNEQFF. The CDR3 DNA follows: TGCGCCAGCAGCCAAGAATCACTAGCGAACGCCTACAATGAGCAGTTCTTC.

This clone has only a few counts. The rearrangement links TRBV4-2 to TRBJ2-1, with D possibly being TRBD2 (5 bases). The V gene's germline CDR1 is LGHNA and CDR2 YNFKEQ. Deletions cut 5 bases from V and 6 bases from J, with 8 bases between. The CDR3 sequence is 12 residues long. CDR3 loop: CASSFLANEQFF. CDR3 bases: TGTGCCAGCAGCTTTCTAGCCAATGAGCAGTTCTTC.

The chain uses TRBV27 and TRBJ1-5; D not resolved. The CDR3 is made up of 13 amino acids. Trimming removed 5 bases from V and 3 bases from J, with 8 bases in between. Looked up from germline, CDR1 is MNHEY and CDR2 is SMNVEV (reference sequence). CDR3 sequence (DNA): TGTGCCAGCAGTACCACTTTCAATCAGCCCCAGCATTTT. Encoded protein: CASSTTFNQPQHF.

The V gene is TRBV5-4, the J gene TRBJ2-5; TRBD2 matches at 11 bases. V lost 4 bases, J lost 5 bases, and 10 bases stayed unmatched. This CDR3 is 16 amino acids long. CDR1 SGHNT and CDR2 YYREEE come from the germline V gene (reference sequence). CDR3 amino acids: CASSPGLAGGMETQYF. The CDR3 region has the DNA TGTGCCAGCAGCCCGGGTTTAGCGGGAGGGATGGAGACCCAGTACTTC.

J is TRBJ2-3 and V is TRBV5-8, with D possibly matching TRBD1 (7 bases). The germline V gene encodes CDR1 SGHTS and CDR2 YDEGEE. V was pared by 2 bases and J by 9 bases, with 13 bases between. There are 13 residues in the CDR3. Here the CDR3 DNA reads TGTGCCAGCAGCTTACAGGGGACTGGGACGCAGTATTTT. This codes for CASSLQGTGTQYF.

This sequence joins TRBV27 and TRBJ2-3, with D possibly TRBD2 on 5 matching bases. V lost 6 bases to trimming and J lost 2 bases, with 18 bases between them. The CDR3 is 16 amino acids. Germline V gene lookup returns CDR1 MNHEY and CDR2 SMNVEV (reference sequence). The CDR3 sequence is CASSLRGPDFTDTQYF. DNA of the CDR3: TGTGCCAGCAGCCTTCGAGGGCCCGATTTCACAGATACGCAGTATTTT.

This sequence joins TRBV5-1 and TRBJ1-2; a weak D match, TRBD1 (5 bases). The CDR3 is made up of 14 amino acids. The germline gives CDR1 SGHRS, CDR2 YFSETQ. V lost 0 bases to trimming and J lost 7 bases, with 13 bases between them. The CDR3 nucleotides are TGCGCCAGCAGCTTGGGTGGGGGTTCGAGTGGCTACACCTTC. Protein: CASSLGGGSSGYTF.

This clone was counted a single time. The rearrangement uses TRBV7-9 and TRBJ1-2; possibly TRBD1 for D (6 bases). The CDR3 spans 15 residues. V shed 5 bases and J shed 8 bases, with 21 bases lying between them. From germline, CDR1 is SEHNR and CDR2 FQNEAQ (reference sequence). In nucleotides, the CDR3 is TGTGCCAGCAGCGCAGGACAGTCTGCTTTTGACGGCTACACCTTC. It yields the protein CASSAGQSAFDGYTF.

This clone was observed once. The chain uses TRBV29-1 and TRBJ2-2; D possibly matches TRBD1 or TRBD2 (5 bases each). The CDR3 covers 12 residues. V dropped 7 bases and J dropped 3 bases, with 9 bases sitting between them. The V gene's germline CDR1 is SQVTM and CDR2 ANQGSEA. CDR3: CSALGDTGELFF. The CDR3 DNA is TGCAGCGCGCTGGGGGACACCGGGGAGCTGTTTTTT.

The chain has TRBV9 and TRBJ2-6; 7 positions agree with TRBD1. Trimming removed 3 bases from V and 2 bases from J; junction bases left unmatched: 5. The germline V gene encodes CDR1 SGDLS and CDR2 YYNGEE. The CDR3 is 16 residues long. The CDR3 DNA sequence: TGTGCCAGCAGCGGACAAAGGGGGCCTGGGGCCAACGTCCTGACTTTC. Protein product: CASSGQRGPGANVLTF.

This clone showed up just once. J is TRBJ2-2 and V is TRBV7-6; D possibly corresponds to TRBD2 (6 bases). CDR3 length equals 16 residues. V was clipped by 5 bases and J by 6 bases, with 19 bases between them. The V gene's germline CDR1 is SGHVS and CDR2 FNYEAQ. The CDR3 spells CASSPALAKLAGELFF. In nucleotides, the CDR3 is TGTGCCAGCAGCCCAGCGCTAGCGAAACTGGCCGGGGAGCTGTTTTTT.

This rearrangement joins TRBV7-9 to TRBJ2-5; no clear D gene. CDR1 SEHNR and CDR2 FQNEAQ come from the germline V gene (reference sequence). The V and J ends lost 5 bases and 0 bases respectively, with 13 bases between them. This CDR3 is 15 amino acids long. CDR3 in DNA: TGTGCCAGCAGCCGCACGTCGACAAACCAAGAGACCCAGTACTTC. It encodes CASSRTSTNQETQYF.

The rearrangement joins TRBV4-3 to TRBJ2-7; 13 bases are shared with TRBD2. The germline CDR1 and CDR2 sequences are LGHNA and YSLEER. The V segment lost 0 bases and the J segment 2 bases; nucleotides outside the gene matches: 7. CDR3 length equals 18 residues. CDR3 residues: CASSQEGGLAGVTYEQYF. The DNA for the CDR3 is TGCGCCAGCAGCCAAGAGGGTGGACTAGCGGGGGTTACCTACGAGCAGTACTTC.

The CDR3 loop reads CASIFEGFSGNTIYF. The CDR3, as DNA: TGTGCCAGCATTTTTGAGGGTTTCTCTGGAAACACCATATATTTT. J is TRBJ1-3 and V is TRBV6-1; no reliable D call. CDR3 length: 15 residues. The germline gives CDR1 MNHNS, CDR2 SASEGT. Trimming cost V 7 bases and J 0 bases, with 13 bases left between them.

In the case of this clone: This sample also contains other DNA sequences that code for the same CDR3. This chain connects TRBV11-2 to TRBJ2-7; possible D gene TRBD1, 6 bases. Trimming left V 0 bases short and J 0 bases short, with 9 bases between. The germline V gene has CDR1 SGHAT and CDR2 FQNNGV. The CDR3 sequence is 15 residues long. This CDR3 is CASSLDQGSSYEQYF. The CDR3 DNA reads TGTGCCAGCAGCTTAGATCAGGGGAGCTCCTACGAGCAGTACTTC.

The chain is built from TRBV5-8 and TRBJ2-7; 10 nucleotides line up with TRBD1. V lost 6 bases, J lost 6 bases, and 9 bases stayed unmatched. The CDR3 totals 14 residues. Germline V lookup: CDR1 SGHTS, CDR2 YDEGEE. CDR3 nucleotides: TGTGCCAGCACACTGTTCGGACAGGGGGTCGAGCAGTACTTC. Translated, it gives CASTLFGQGVEQYF.

This clone was counted once. The J gene is TRBJ2-7, the V gene TRBV2; the match to TRBD1 covers 7 bases. The junction had 9 bases not matched to a gene; V was cut back by 6 bases and J by 4 bases. CDR3 size: 14 residues. Germline V gene lookup returns CDR1 SNHLY and CDR2 FYNNEI. CDR3 region: CASRETGFGYEQYF. The CDR3 bases are TGTGCCAGCAGAGAGACAGGGTTTGGGTACGAGCAGTACTTC.

The chain uses TRBV4-1 and TRBJ2-1; no firm D call. This CDR3 comprises 13 residues. V was shortened by 2 bases and J by 12 bases, with 14 bases between the two germline ends. From germline, CDR1 is MGHRA and CDR2 YSYEKL. CDR3: CASSQLDRIGQFF. In DNA form, the CDR3 reads TGCGCCAGCAGCCAACTAGACCGAATAGGGCAGTTCTTC.

The chain couples TRBV5-4 to TRBJ2-7, with TRBD2 matching 16 bases. Looked up from germline, CDR1 is SGHNT and CDR2 is YYREEE (reference sequence). J lost 2 bases, V lost 4 bases, and 6 bases had no gene match. This CDR3 has 17 amino acids. The CDR3 here is CASSQGLAGGTAYEQYF. The DNA of the CDR3 is TGTGCCAGCAGCCAGGGACTAGCGGGAGGGACCGCCTACGAGCAGTACTTC.

This clone was found once. The chain has TRBV5-5 and TRBJ2-7, with D uncertain. The CDR3 contains 14 residues. Deletions cut 0 bases from V and 3 bases from J, with 10 bases between. The germline gives CDR1 SGHKS, CDR2 YYEKEE (reference sequence). The CDR3 nucleotides read TGTGCCAGCAGCTTGGGTGTCGGAGACTACGAGCAGTACTTC. Its translation is CASSLGVGDYEQYF.

This clone was recorded once. The V gene is TRBV13, the J gene TRBJ2-3; 8 bases are shared with TRBD1. CDR1 PRHDT and CDR2 FYEKMQ come from the germline V gene (reference sequence). The V and J ends lost 6 bases and 2 bases, in that order; junction bases with no gene match: 7. The CDR3 is 15 residues long. The CDR3 region is CASRARQGTTDTQYF. CDR3 in DNA: TGTGCCAGCAGAGCAAGACAGGGGACCACAGATACGCAGTATTTT.